This T cell receptor beta chain originates from a study of blood T cell repertoires in COVID-19. Overall study context: Samples taken during acute and convalescent COVID-19 were collected in the United States, Italy and Spain. Sample material is recorded as cDNA or gDNA derived from T cells, B-cell-depleted T cells, or PBMCs.

Authors' analysis steps: The assay estimated nucleated cells by amplifying reference gene primers. Produced via immunoSEQ multiplex PCR; TCRdb's table is partial and in-frame only. D and trimming were read from the DNA, whereas the V and J calls and clone size are those reported in that table. The sample has around 200,000 clones, about 87% seen once. V was clipped by 2 bases and J by 0 bases, with 5 bases between them. The CDR3 length is 14 residues. Germline CDR1 SGDLS, CDR2 YYNGEE. The chain links TRBV9 to TRBJ2-2; no reliable D call. This TCR was sampled from a man in his sixties who had recovered from COVID-19. Specimen: peripheral blood. The CDR3 loop is CASSVRTNTGELFF. The CDR3 region has the DNA TGTGCCAGCAGCGTGAGGACGAACACCGGGGAGCTGTTTTTT.